The clone carrying this T cell receptor beta chain was found many times. Its antigen is as yet unknown. CDR1 ENHRY and CDR2 SYGVKD come from the germline V gene. CDR3 size: 12 residues. Between the trimmed V and J ends, which lost 3 bases and 6 bases, there was a span of 6 bases. These data belong to a study of regulatory T cells in long-lasting Graves disease. The time point here: newly diagnosed GD, antithyroid drugs for less than 3 months. The TCR library was made from RNA that had been extracted from PBMCs in TRIzol. Findings of the study overall: TRBV28 was favored in persistent disease, as were TRBJ1-2 and TRBJ2-5.

Through Arm-PCR of CDR3 regions and iRepertoire HTBI primers, TCR beta libraries were built. TCRdb called the multiplex PCR reads again in MiXCR, with one record for every CDR3 protein. The profile shows about 540,000 distinct CDR3 sequences, less than 15% of them singletons. These data also featured in a second study, about T cells in Graves' hyperthyroidism and ophthalmopathy. This second study says: The blood repertoire included most of the expanded thyroid clonotypes above 0.001.

The chain links TRBV10-3 to TRBJ1-3, with D hard to call. Sequenced material: peripheral blood mononuclear cells (PBMCs), taken at new diagnosis, from a patient treated with antithyroid drugs. This TCR was sampled from a man aged 25-45 years with Graves disease. In DNA form, the CDR3 reads TGTGCCATCAGTGACGACGCAAACACCATATATTTT. Its protein is CAISDDANTIYF.